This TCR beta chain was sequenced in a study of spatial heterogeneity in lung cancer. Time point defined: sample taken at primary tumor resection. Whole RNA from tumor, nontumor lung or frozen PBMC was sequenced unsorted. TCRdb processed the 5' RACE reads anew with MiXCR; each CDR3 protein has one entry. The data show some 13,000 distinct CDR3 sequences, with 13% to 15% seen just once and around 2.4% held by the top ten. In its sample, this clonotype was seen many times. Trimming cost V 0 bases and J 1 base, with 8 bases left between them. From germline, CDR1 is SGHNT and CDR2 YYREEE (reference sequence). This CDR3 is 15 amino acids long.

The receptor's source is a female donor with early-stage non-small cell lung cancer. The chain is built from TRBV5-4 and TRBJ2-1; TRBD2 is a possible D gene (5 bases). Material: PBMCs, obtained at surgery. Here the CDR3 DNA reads TGTGCCAGCAGCTTGGCGCTAGCATCCTACAATGAGCAGTTCTTC. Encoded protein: CASSLALASYNEQFF. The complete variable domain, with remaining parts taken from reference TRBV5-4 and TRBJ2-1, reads ETGVTQSPTHLIKTRGQQVTLRCSSQSGHNTVSWYQQALGQGPQFIFQYYREEENGRGNFPPRFSGLQFPNYSSELNVNALELDDSALYLCASSLALASYNEQFFGPGTRLTVL.